The 25 T cell receptor beta chains given below trace back to one sample, sequenced in a study of CD8 T cells in Susac syndrome. Reverse transcription of about 0.5 to 1 ug RNA was carried out with random hexamers. TCRdb reprocessed the immunoSEQ multiplex PCR reads with MiXCR, giving one entry per CDR3 protein. The sample includes some 190,000 distinct CDR3 sequences, roughly 92% of them seen just once. Sequencing was performed on CD4+ T cells from PBMCs. The receptors come from a human donor in good health.

The chain combines TRBV14 with TRBJ2-1, with D possibly being TRBD1 (6 bases). This CDR3 comprises 14 residues. V gave up 4 bases and J gave up 8 bases, with 15 bases separating them. The germline gives CDR1 SGHDN, CDR2 FVKESK. The CDR3 loop is CASSPLSTGHEQFF. CDR3 bases: TGTGCCAGCAGCCCCCTATCGACAGGCCATGAGCAGTTCTTC. Combining the CDR3 with reference TRBV14 and TRBJ2-1 gives the whole variable domain EAGVTQFPSHSVIEKGQTVTLRCDPISGHDNLYWYRRVMGKEIKFLLHFVKESKQDESGMPNNRFLAERTGGTYSTLKVQPAELEDSGVYFCASSPLSTGHEQFFGPGTRLTVL.

The rearrangement uses TRBV12-3 or TRBV12-4 and TRBJ2-3, with D perhaps matching TRBD1 or TRBD2 (5 bases each). This CDR3 spans 15 amino acids. V lost 3 bases, J lost 3 bases, and 13 bases lay in between. The CDR3 DNA reads TGTGCCAGCAGTTTCGGGGCTAGCTCAACAGATACGCAGTATTTT. Translation: CASSFGASSTDTQYF.

CDR3 nucleotide sequence: TGTGCCAGTACAGCTGGGGGGGGTAACCCCTACGAGCAGTACTTC. Its translation is CASTAGGGNPYEQYF. V gene TRBV27 combines with J gene TRBJ2-7; 7 bases align to TRBD2. V was clipped by 9 bases and J by 2 bases; unmatched bases: 13. This CDR3 is 15 amino acids long. CDR1 is MNHEY, CDR2 SMNVEV, per germline (reference sequence).

CDR3 loop: CASREDRGQGETQYF. CDR3 nucleotide sequence: TGTGCCAGCAGGGAGGACAGGGGGCAAGGAGAGACCCAGTACTTC. The V call is TRBV6-2 or TRBV6-3, the J call TRBJ2-5, with 11 bases aligning to TRBD1. The CDR3 runs to 15 residues. Per the germline V gene, CDR1 is MNHEY and CDR2 is SVGEGT. With 6 bases clipped from V and 4 bases from J, the junction kept 7 bases outside the gene matches.

The CDR3 is CASSYSRISGGAYEQYF. DNA for the CDR3: TGTGCCAGCAGTTACTCGAGGATTAGCGGGGGGGCCTACGAGCAGTACTTC. V usage is TRBV6-5 and J usage is TRBJ2-7, with 11 bases matching TRBD2. Germline loops: CDR1 MNHEY, CDR2 SVGAGI. V lost 0 bases, J lost 2 bases, and 6 bases stayed unmatched. The CDR3 is 17 amino acids.

The chain combines TRBV5-1 with TRBJ2-5, with TRBD1 identical over 8 bases. This CDR3 region has 16 residues. With 7 bases clipped from V and 4 bases from J, the junction kept 15 bases outside the gene matches. Germline V CDR1 and CDR2: SGHRS, YFSETQ. This CDR3 is CASQELGTGGLETQYF. In nucleotides, the CDR3 is TGCGCCAGCCAAGAGCTTGGGACAGGAGGCCTAGAGACCCAGTACTTC.

The V call is TRBV27, the J call TRBJ2-1, with 13 bases lining up with TRBD2. V lost 4 bases to trimming and J lost 7 bases; unmatched junction nucleotides: 4. This CDR3 comprises 15 residues. CDR1 is MNHEY and CDR2 is SMNVEV in the germline V gene (reference sequence). CDR3 residues: CASSSTSGGRNEQFF. The CDR3 DNA is TGTGCCAGCAGTTCGACTAGCGGGGGGAGAAATGAGCAGTTCTTC.

This chain joins TRBV7-9 and TRBJ2-5; D remains unclear. Germline V gives CDR1 SEHNR, CDR2 FQNEAQ (reference sequence). Trimming took off 5 bases at V and 2 bases at J, with 15 bases between the two ends. The CDR3 length is 15 residues. In nucleotides, the CDR3 is TGTGCCAGCAGCCCCAAGAGGCGGTTACAAGAGACCCAGTACTTC. Its translation is CASSPKRRLQETQYF.

V is TRBV7-2 and J is TRBJ2-2, with no clear D. V was trimmed by 5 bases and J by 0 bases, leaving 13 bases between them. CDR3 length: 16 amino acids. Germline lookup yields CDR1 SGHTA and CDR2 FQGNSA. The CDR3 DNA is TGTGCCAGCAGCCATACCTATCCCTCGAACACCGGGGAGCTGTTTTTT. Translation: CASSHTYPSNTGELFF.

The V gene is TRBV29-1, the J gene TRBJ2-1; D is uncertain. The CDR3 is 11 residues long. The V and J ends lost 7 bases and 6 bases respectively, with 10 bases between them. In germline, CDR1 is SQVTM, CDR2 ANQGSEA. The CDR3 nucleotides are TGCAGCGCCGAGGTTCCCAATGAGCAGTTCTTC. Protein product: CSAEVPNEQFF.

The J gene is TRBJ2-2, the V gene TRBV6-6; D is uncertain. V lost 7 bases, J lost 4 bases, and 7 bases lay in between. The germline gives CDR1 MNHNY, CDR2 SVGAGI (reference sequence). The CDR3 consists of 12 residues. CDR3 sequence: CASTLSTGELFF. CDR3 DNA: TGTGCCAGCACCCTGAGCACCGGGGAGCTGTTTTTT.

V usage is TRBV4-2 and J usage is TRBJ1-2; 9 bases are a match to TRBD1. J gave up 13 bases and V 3 bases, and 12 bases lay outside the gene matches. CDR3 length: 14 residues. Per germline, CDR1 LGHNA and CDR2 YNFKEQ. The CDR3: CASSQPSGDRVITF. For the CDR3, the DNA is TGTGCCAGCAGCCAGCCATCTGGGGACAGGGTGATCACCTTC.

The genes are TRBV5-4 and TRBJ2-1, with D maybe TRBD1 (6 bases). Trimming removed 2 bases from V and 7 bases from J, with 16 bases in between. Germline V gives CDR1 SGHNT, CDR2 YYREEE (reference sequence). The CDR3 runs 15 residues. The DNA for the CDR3 is TGTGCCAGCAGCTTACAGGGAAGGGTGGTGAATGAGCAGTTCTTC. Protein: CASSLQGRVVNEQFF.

This CDR3 is CASSLAGTANYGYTF. The CDR3 nucleotides read TGCGCCAGCAGCTTGGCCGGGACAGCCAACTATGGCTACACCTTC. The chain uses TRBV5-1 and TRBJ1-2; 7 bases are shared with TRBD1. J gave up 2 bases and V 0 bases, and 4 bases lay outside the gene matches. CDR1 and CDR2 (germline): SGHRS, YFSETQ. This CDR3 contains 15 residues.

The rearrangement uses TRBV12-3 or TRBV12-4 and TRBJ2-3; D gene ambiguous. The CDR3 spans 14 residues. The V and J ends lost 0 bases and 2 bases respectively, with 6 bases between them. The CDR3 reads CASSLAGYTDTQYF. The CDR3 nucleotides read TGTGCCAGCAGTTTAGCAGGGTACACAGATACGCAGTATTTT.

This clonotype was recorded a few times. V is TRBV7-2 and J is TRBJ2-2, with no clear D. Germline lookup yields CDR1 SGHTA and CDR2 FQGNSA. The CDR3 contains 14 residues. The germline V and J ends were trimmed by 6 bases and 4 bases, with 12 bases remaining between them. In DNA, the CDR3 is TGTGCCAGCAGGACATCAAAGGCCACCGGGGAGCTGTTTTTT. Its protein is CASRTSKATGELFF.

CDR3 DNA sequence: TGCGCCAGCAGCCTTGGAAGAGCGGATCAGCCCCAGCATTTT. Its translation: CASSLGRADQPQHF. The rearrangement uses TRBV5-1 and TRBJ1-5; no reliable D call. The CDR3 runs to 14 residues. Trimming stripped 4 bases from V and 5 bases from J, with 13 bases between. The germline V gene has CDR1 SGHRS and CDR2 YFSETQ.

This rearrangement joins TRBV29-1 to TRBJ2-3; D not resolved. This CDR3 has 12 residues. Trimming took 5 bases from V and 0 from J, leaving 6 bases between them. Germline loops: CDR1 SQVTM, CDR2 ANQGSEA. The CDR3 nucleotides are TGCAGCGTTCGACCGAGCACAGATACGCAGTATTTT. Its protein is CSVRPSTDTQYF.

The chain employs TRBV7-2 and TRBJ1-2, with TRBD1 matching 10 bases. Germline V gene lookup returns CDR1 SGHTA and CDR2 FQGNSA. The CDR3 is 15 residues long. The J segment lost 10 bases and the V segment lost 5 bases, leaving 13 bases of the junction unmatched. The CDR3 reads CASSLPAGTGEDYTF. DNA of the CDR3: TGTGCCAGCAGCCTACCCGCCGGGACAGGGGAGGACTACACCTTC.

The V gene is TRBV19, the J gene TRBJ2-5, with D tentatively TRBD1 (6 bases). The ends were cut back, 3 bases at V and 4 bases at J, with 9 bases in the middle. This CDR3 is built from 13 residues. Germline V CDR1 and CDR2: LNHDA, SQIVND (reference sequence). CDR3 residues: CASSMGARETQYF. CDR3 nucleotides: TGTGCCAGTAGTATGGGGGCTAGAGAGACCCAGTACTTC.

The CDR3 spells CASTNTTGGRGKQTGVSYEQYF. In DNA, the CDR3 is TGCGCCAGCACAAACACGACAGGGGGCCGCGGGAAGCAGACGGGGGTTTCCTACGAGCAGTACTTC. This chain links TRBV5-1 with TRBJ2-7; 10 bases map to TRBD1. The CDR3 extends over 22 amino acids. The germline gives CDR1 SGHRS, CDR2 YFSETQ. V shed 6 bases and J 1 base; nucleotides not matched to a gene: 28.

This chain links TRBV2 with TRBJ2-3; possibly TRBD2 for D (6 bases). V dropped 10 bases and J dropped 4 bases, with 12 bases sitting between them. This CDR3 is 12 amino acids long. Germline V gene sequence: CDR1 SNHLY, CDR2 FYNNEI. CDR3 bases: TGTGCCACCGGGGGTGGCGCAGATACGCAGTATTTT. Translation: CATGGGADTQYF.

V and J are TRBV5-8 and TRBJ2-1, with D hard to call. There are 14 residues in the CDR3. Germline V gene sequence: CDR1 SGHTS, CDR2 YDEGEE. V lost 0 bases and J lost 4, with 8 bases in between. CDR3 sequence: CASSLERAYNEQFF. The CDR3 region has the DNA TGTGCCAGCAGCTTGGAGCGCGCTTACAATGAGCAGTTCTTC.

The chain links TRBV7-2 to TRBJ1-1; 9 bases are a match to TRBD1. Germline assignment: CDR1 SGHTA and CDR2 FQGNSA. CDR3 length: 14 amino acids. The V segment lost 4 bases and the J segment 9 bases; nucleotides outside the gene matches: 9. CDR3 amino acids: CASSYPGTGTKAFF. The CDR3 DNA sequence: TGTGCCAGCAGCTACCCCGGGACAGGGACAAAAGCTTTCTTT.

This chain links TRBV4-2 with TRBJ2-5, with a weak D call TRBD1 (5 bases). V gave up 0 bases and J gave up 5 bases, with 16 bases separating them. Germline V gene sequence: CDR1 LGHNA, CDR2 YNFKEQ. The CDR3 has 16 amino acids. The CDR3 is CASSQDSGRVIETQYF. The CDR3 DNA sequence: TGTGCCAGCAGCCAAGATAGTGGCAGGGTGATTGAGACCCAGTACTTC.